The rows below give T cell receptor beta chains drawn from one sample of a study of T cells in Graves' hyperthyroidism and ophthalmopathy. In TCRdb, the multiplex PCR reads were re-called with MiXCR into one record per CDR3 protein. The sample lists 490,000 or so distinct CDR3 sequences; 16% were seen once. Sequenced material: blood. The receptor source for this set is a woman in her twenties or thirties with Graves' ophthalmopathy. CDR3s include the opening cysteine and the closing phenylalanine or tryptophan. Each record gives: CDR3 protein, V gene, CDR3 length, clone size, J gene. Clone size is given for some rows only: seen once, a few or many times, or a class if the clone is expanded.

CASSPNGWFNEQFF | TRBV11-2 | 14 | few | TRBJ2-1
CASSFGEIYEQYF | TRBV12-3/TRBV12-4 | 13 | many | TRBJ2-7
CASSTGTSGREVYNEQFF | TRBV10-1 | 18 | - | TRBJ2-1
CASSLDGSTEAFF | TRBV11-3 | 13 | many | TRBJ1-1
CAWRGPPSGDTQYF | TRBV30 | 14 | few | TRBJ2-3
CASSQGGEAFF | TRBV3-1 | 11 | many | TRBJ1-1
CASSLDDMTKNIQYF | TRBV5-1 | 15 | - | TRBJ2-4
CASSPGLADLGTGELFF | TRBV6-1 | 17 | - | TRBJ2-2
CASSSRDREVYEQYF | TRBV12-3/TRBV12-4 | 15 | many | TRBJ2-7
CASTNRGAGNTIYF | TRBV28 | 14 | many | TRBJ1-3
CASIPTPLATDTQYF | TRBV27 | 15 | - | TRBJ2-3
CASSFDRDPSYEQYF | TRBV7-2 | 15 | many | TRBJ2-7
CSAGLAGQETQYF | TRBV20-1 | 13 | - | TRBJ2-5
CSAREGGRAETLSYEQYF | TRBV20-1 | 18 | many | TRBJ2-7
CASSQAGGGRNTQYF | TRBV12-3/TRBV12-4 | 15 | many | TRBJ2-3
CSARWTDYEQYF | TRBV20-1 | 12 | many | TRBJ2-7
CASSQGGGEQPQHF | TRBV3-1 | 14 | many | TRBJ1-5
CAWEDLEGEQFF | TRBV30 | 12 | - | TRBJ2-1
CASNLGTGVQPQHF | TRBV28 | 14 | many | TRBJ1-5
CASSPLGQYTEAFF | TRBV6-1 | 14 | few | TRBJ1-1
CASSPDRGRTDTQYF | TRBV7-2 | 15 | many | TRBJ2-3